One sample yielded the 24 T cell receptor beta chains listed below, sequenced in a study of beta chain features in type 1 diabetes. Isolated RNA was reverse transcribed in full, so expressed TCRB transcripts were sequenced. Profiling relied on immunoSEQ multiplex PCR, and the TCRdb table lists in-frame clones only, not all of them. The data hold hundreds of thousands of clones, with less than 20% observed a single time. Material: naive CD4+ T cells from blood. The receptors were gathered from a man between 18 and 29 years old in good health.

This clone was counted between two and nine times. The J gene is TRBJ1-2, the V gene TRBV28, with D perhaps matching TRBD1 (5 bases). The ends were cut back, 8 bases at V and 2 bases at J, with 12 bases in the middle. The CDR3 loop spans 13 amino acids. In germline, CDR1 is MDHEN, CDR2 SYDVKM. The CDR3 sequence is CASWDFQNYGYTF. The CDR3 nucleotides are TGTGCCAGCTGGGACTTTCAAAACTATGGCTACACCTTC.

The genes are TRBV19 and TRBJ1-1; D is ambiguous. V was shortened by 3 bases and J by 5 bases, with 13 bases between the two germline ends. The CDR3 runs to 14 residues. Germline CDR1 LNHDA, CDR2 SQIVND (reference sequence). CDR3 DNA sequence: TGTGCCAGTAGTATGGAGGTCGGGAGGACTGAAGCTTTCTTT. Translated, it gives CASSMEVGRTEAFF. Based on the CDR3 plus reference TRBV19 and TRBJ1-1, the full variable domain is DGGITQSPKYLFRKEGQNVTLSCEQNLNHDAMYWYRQDPGQGLRLIYYSQIVNDFQKGDIAEGYSVSREKKESFPLTVTSAQKNPTAFYLCASSMEVGRTEAFFGQGTRLTVV.

The genes are TRBV7-6 and TRBJ1-2; possibly TRBD1 for D (6 bases). The length of the CDR3 is 15 residues. The V gene's germline CDR1 is SGHVS and CDR2 FNYEAQ. V lost 5 bases, J lost 0 bases, and 13 bases lay in between. CDR3 DNA: TGTGCCAGCAGCCGGACGACAGGCCCTAACTATGGCTACACCTTC. This gives the protein CASSRTTGPNYGYTF.

This clone showed up just a few times. V usage is TRBV20-1 and J usage is TRBJ1-2; TRBD1 agrees at 7 bases. The germline V gene encodes CDR1 DFQATT and CDR2 SNEGSKA (reference sequence). The V and J ends lost 5 bases and 6 bases, in that order; junction bases with no gene match: 3. The CDR3 totals 11 residues. CDR3 nucleotide sequence: TGCAGTGCTCCTGACAGGGATGGCTACACCTTC. Amino acid sequence: CSAPDRDGYTF.

This clone was counted between two and nine times. V and J are TRBV12-5 and TRBJ1-4; D is undetermined. The V end lost 0 bases, the J end lost 7 bases, and 15 bases lay between the germline ends. The CDR3 length is 16 residues. Germline loops: CDR1 LGHNT, CDR2 FRNRAP. CDR3 loop: CASGLVPGHGGEKLFF. The CDR3 DNA reads TGTGCTAGTGGTTTGGTCCCGGGCCATGGAGGTGAAAAACTGTTTTTT.

This clone came up a few times. The chain joins TRBV7-2 to TRBJ1-1; 9 bases line up with TRBD1. Germline V gene data show CDR1 as SGHTA and CDR2 as FQGNSA. This CDR3 has 17 residues. V lost 4 bases, J lost 5 bases, and 14 bases stayed unmatched. This CDR3 reads CASSSSGQGKARTEAFF. The CDR3 nucleotides read TGTGCCAGCAGCTCCTCGGGACAGGGAAAGGCGAGAACTGAAGCTTTCTTT.

This clone was picked up a small number of times. The chain employs TRBV28 and TRBJ2-5; D perhaps matches TRBD2 (6 bases). CDR3 length: 16 amino acids. Trimming cost V 4 bases and J 5 bases, with 20 bases left between them. Germline V CDR1 and CDR2: MDHEN, SYDVKM. CDR3 sequence: CASSSTGGPKGETQYF. The CDR3 nucleotides are TGTGCCAGCAGTTCAACCGGGGGACCTAAGGGGGAGACCCAGTACTTC.

This clone was picked up a small number of times. V usage is TRBV5-1 and J usage is TRBJ2-5; D possibly matches TRBD1 or TRBD2 (5 bases each). Per the germline V gene, CDR1 is SGHRS and CDR2 is YFSETQ. The V gene lost 1 base and the J gene lost 4 bases, with 8 bases spanning the gap. This CDR3 has 13 amino acids. CDR3 sequence reads: CASSLWGTETQYF. Here the CDR3 DNA reads TGCGCCAGCAGCTTGTGGGGGACAGAGACCCAGTACTTC.

This clone was counted between two and nine times. The chain links TRBV6-6 to TRBJ1-5; the D gene is possibly TRBD1 (5 bases). The germline gives CDR1 MNHNY, CDR2 SVGAGI (reference sequence). Trimming left V 8 bases short and J 3 bases short, with 14 bases between. The CDR3 runs 14 residues. CDR3 in DNA: TGTGCCAGCGGTGGTAGACAGCCCAATCAGCCCCAGCATTTT. This translates into CASGGRQPNQPQHF.

Only a few counts were recorded for this clone. The V gene is TRBV10-3, the J gene TRBJ1-1, with 10 bases that match TRBD1. Germline V gives CDR1 ENHRY, CDR2 SYGVKD. J gave up 0 bases and V 4 bases, and 2 bases lay outside the gene matches. The CDR3 is made up of 15 amino acids. CDR3 region: CAISGGTGVNTEAFF. As DNA, the CDR3 is TGTGCCATCAGTGGAGGGACAGGGGTGAACACTGAAGCTTTCTTT.

This chain joins TRBV15 and TRBJ2-7; D perhaps matches TRBD2 (5 bases). The V end was cut by 0 bases, the J end by 6 bases, with 15 bases between. Germline lookup yields CDR1 LNHNV and CDR2 YYDKDF (reference sequence). CDR3 size: 15 residues. The chain's CDR3 is CATSRELIRGSEQYF. The DNA of the CDR3 is TGTGCCACCAGCAGAGAATTAATCCGTGGGAGCGAGCAGTACTTC.

In its sample, this clone was seen a few times. The V and J genes are TRBV18 and TRBJ1-5, with D unresolved. The CDR3 runs to 13 residues. Trimming took 1 base from V and 3 from J, leaving 4 bases between them. Looked up from germline, CDR1 is KGHSH and CDR2 is LQKENI. CDR3 in amino acids: CASSPQVNQPQHF. For the CDR3, the DNA is TGTGCCAGCTCACCACAGGTCAATCAGCCCCAGCATTTT.

V usage is TRBV5-4 and J usage is TRBJ1-3; D is uncertain. This CDR3 contains 14 residues. V lost 7 bases and J lost 0, with 11 bases in between. CDR1 is SGHNT, CDR2 YYREEE, per germline (reference sequence). CDR3 in DNA: TGTGCCAGCGCCACTGACCCCTCTGGAAACACCATATATTTT. Encoded protein: CASATDPSGNTIYF.

This clone has a handful of counts. The chain joins TRBV4-1 to TRBJ2-5; D tentatively reads TRBD1 or TRBD2 (5 bases each). Trimming removed 2 bases at V and 1 base at J, with 8 bases between. Germline V CDR1 and CDR2: MGHRA, YSYEKL. The CDR3 sequence is 14 residues long. CDR3 sequence (DNA): TGCGCCAGCAGCCAACGGGACGCCCAAGAGACCCAGTACTTC. Protein sequence: CASSQRDAQETQYF.

For this clone: The sample has other DNA sequences that encode this CDR3 too. The chain joins TRBV9 to TRBJ2-3; TRBD2 matches at 12 bases. Germline V lookup: CDR1 SGDLS, CDR2 YYNGEE. This CDR3 spans 16 amino acids. V lost 4 bases and J lost 0; bases outside the gene matches: 3. CDR3 sequence (DNA): TGTGCCAGCAGCCTTGGGACTAGCGGGAGCACAGATACGCAGTATTTT. Amino acid sequence: CASSLGTSGSTDTQYF.

The rearrangement links TRBV5-1 to TRBJ1-5; 7 bases map to TRBD1. This CDR3 spans 15 amino acids. In germline, CDR1 is SGHRS, CDR2 YFSETQ. The trim removed 0 bases at V and 1 base at J, leaving 1 base unmatched. The CDR3, as DNA: TGCGCCAGCAGCTTGGAGGGACAGAGCAATCAGCCCCAGCATTTT. It translates to CASSLEGQSNQPQHF.

The chain couples TRBV5-1 to TRBJ2-7, with a possible D match to TRBD1 (6 bases). V gave up 1 base and J gave up 4 bases, with 9 bases separating them. Germline V CDR1 and CDR2: SGHRS, YFSETQ. The CDR3 totals 13 residues. CDR3 coding DNA: TGCGCCAGCAGCTTGACACAGGGTTACGAGCAGTACTTC. Translating gives CASSLTQGYEQYF.

The chain uses TRBV7-9 and TRBJ2-2; no reliable D call. The length of the CDR3 is 13 residues. V was clipped by 7 bases and J by 7 bases, with 13 bases between them. In germline, CDR1 is SEHNR, CDR2 FQNEAQ (reference sequence). CDR3 protein: CASMGWANGELFF. Written as DNA, the CDR3 is TGTGCCAGCATGGGTTGGGCTAACGGGGAGCTGTTTTTT.

This clone has only a few counts. Other DNA sequences in this sample translate to the same CDR3. V gene TRBV25-1 combines with J gene TRBJ2-7; TRBD1 might be the D (6 bases). This CDR3 is built from 15 residues. Germline V gene sequence: CDR1 MGHDK, CDR2 SYGVNS. V lost 3 bases, J lost 6 bases, and 18 bases lay in between. CDR3: CASSEPGNRALEQYF. CDR3 DNA sequence: TGTGCCAGCAGTGAGCCAGGGAACAGGGCTCTCGAGCAGTACTTC.

CDR3 DNA sequence: TGTGCCAGCAGTTTGGGGAACTCCTACGAGCAGTACTTC. Translated: CASSLGNSYEQYF. This sequence joins TRBV28 and TRBJ2-7; D gene ambiguous. The V end was cut by 3 bases, the J end by 0 bases, with 6 bases between. Germline CDR1 is MDHEN and CDR2 is SYDVKM. The CDR3 totals 13 residues.

This clone came up a few times. The V gene is TRBV6-1, the J gene TRBJ1-2, with 7 bases aligning to TRBD1. V was clipped by 8 bases and J by 3 bases; unmatched bases: 0. This CDR3 has 11 amino acids. Germline V gene lookup returns CDR1 MNHNS and CDR2 SASEGT. The CDR3 coding sequence is TGTGCCAGCGACAGGGACTATGGCTACACCTTC. Protein: CASDRDYGYTF.

This rearrangement joins TRBV25-1 to TRBJ2-7, with 11 nucleotides matching TRBD1. Germline loops: CDR1 MGHDK, CDR2 SYGVNS. Unmatched junction bases numbered 4, after V lost 3 bases and J lost 3 bases. CDR3 length equals 15 residues. The DNA for the CDR3 is TGTGCCAGCAGTGACGGGACAGGGGGAGTCTACGAGCAGTACTTC. Its protein product is CASSDGTGGVYEQYF.

This clone was counted a few times. V and J are TRBV18 and TRBJ2-5; the D gene is possibly TRBD1 (5 bases). Deletions cut 3 bases from V and 1 base from J, with 15 bases between. Germline CDR1 KGHSH, CDR2 LQKENI. The CDR3 covers 16 residues. The CDR3 nucleotides read TGTGCCAGCTCACCGAAACAGGCCTGGGGCCAAGAGACCCAGTACTTC. This sequence encodes CASSPKQAWGQETQYF.

The table lists this clone with a few counts. This chain uses TRBV7-9 with TRBJ2-2; D unclear. Deletions cut 8 bases from V and 6 bases from J, with 22 bases between. Germline-derived CDR1 and CDR2 are SEHNR and FQNEAQ (reference sequence). The CDR3 has 16 residues. The CDR3 spells CASSVDLGWAAGELFF. As DNA, the CDR3 is TGTGCCAGCTCGGTAGACCTTGGGTGGGCCGCCGGGGAGCTGTTTTTT.